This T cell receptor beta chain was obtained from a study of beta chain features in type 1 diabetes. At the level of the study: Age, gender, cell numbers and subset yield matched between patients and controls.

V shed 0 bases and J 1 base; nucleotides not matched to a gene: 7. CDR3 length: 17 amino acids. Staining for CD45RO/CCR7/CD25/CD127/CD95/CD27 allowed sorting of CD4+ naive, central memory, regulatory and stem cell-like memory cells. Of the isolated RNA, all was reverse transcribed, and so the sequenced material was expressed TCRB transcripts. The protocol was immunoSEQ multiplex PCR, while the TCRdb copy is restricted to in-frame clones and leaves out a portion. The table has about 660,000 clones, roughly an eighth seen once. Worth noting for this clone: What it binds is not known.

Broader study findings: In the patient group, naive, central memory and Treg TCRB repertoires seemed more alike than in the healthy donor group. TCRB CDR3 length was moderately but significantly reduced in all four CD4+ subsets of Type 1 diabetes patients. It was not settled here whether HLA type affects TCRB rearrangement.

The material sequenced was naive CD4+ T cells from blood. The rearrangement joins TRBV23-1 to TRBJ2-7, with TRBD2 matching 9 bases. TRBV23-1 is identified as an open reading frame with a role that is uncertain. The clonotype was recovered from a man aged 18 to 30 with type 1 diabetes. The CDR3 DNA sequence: TGCGCCAGCAGTCAATCGGCCGGGACTAGCAAGTCCTACGAGCAGTACTTC. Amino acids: CASSQSAGTSKSYEQYF.